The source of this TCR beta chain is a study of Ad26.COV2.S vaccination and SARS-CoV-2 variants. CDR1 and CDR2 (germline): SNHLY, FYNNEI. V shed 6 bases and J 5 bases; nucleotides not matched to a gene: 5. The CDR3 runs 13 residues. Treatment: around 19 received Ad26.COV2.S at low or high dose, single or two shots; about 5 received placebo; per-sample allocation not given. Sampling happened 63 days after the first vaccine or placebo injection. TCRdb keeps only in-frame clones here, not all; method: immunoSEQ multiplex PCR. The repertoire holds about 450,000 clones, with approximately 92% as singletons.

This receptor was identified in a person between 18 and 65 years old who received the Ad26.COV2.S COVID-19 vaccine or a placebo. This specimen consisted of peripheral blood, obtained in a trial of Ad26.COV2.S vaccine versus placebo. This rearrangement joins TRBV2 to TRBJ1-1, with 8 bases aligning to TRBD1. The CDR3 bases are TGTGCCAGCAGCTCTACAGGGGGGACTGAAGCTTTCTTT. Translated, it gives CASSSTGGTEAFF.